The clone carrying this TCR beta chain was found once. Its cognate antigen is unknown. These data come from a study of cytomegalovirus exposure and HLA in healthy donors. Use of 60 Vbeta and 13 Jbeta primers characterized the PCR. Per the authors' pipeline: Roughly 9.9 million shared chains were among the roughly 78 million unique TCR beta chains that a later analysis counted. TCRdb's table, derived via immunoSEQ multiplex PCR, lists solely in-frame clones and lacks some. V and J calls and clone size are copied from that table; D and trimming were computed from the DNA. The repertoire holds about 150,000 clones, with approximately 80% as singletons. Study outcomes and limitations: Productive rates of about 90% or about 30% were seen for most TCR beta V segments in an earlier analysis.

CDR3 length equals 15 residues. Germline V gene sequence: CDR1 MNHNS, CDR2 SASEGT. Trimming left V 1 base short and J 2 bases short, with 12 bases between. V and J are TRBV6-1 and TRBJ2-7; possibly TRBD1 for D (5 bases). The receptor's source is a woman between 40 and 50 years old in good health and CMV-seropositive. The specimen sequenced was PBMCs. For the CDR3, the DNA is TGTGCCAGCAGTGAAGGTGTGACAGTAACCTACGAGCAGTACTTC. It codes for CASSEGVTVTYEQYF.